A selection of T cell receptor beta chains follows, all from one sample in a study of blood T cell repertoires in COVID-19. The assay was immunoSEQ multiplex PCR, and TCRdb's table has in-frame clones only and misses some. The sample records roughly 290,000 clones, 90% being singletons. Sequenced: PBMCs or T cells enriched from blood (not recorded which). The source is a woman under 30 with acute COVID-19. Each CDR3 is given with its conserved first and last residue. The D gene is left open where the match is weak. Some rows have no size entry. The others give once, few or many, or a class for an expanded clone.

V gene	D gene	clone size	J gene	CDR3 protein	CDR3 DNA
TRBV9	NA	NA	TRBJ2-1	CASSVGGTYNEQFF	TGTGCCAGCAGCGTAGGCGGTACTTACAATGAGCAGTTCTTC
TRBV20-1	TRBD2	once	TRBJ2-3	CSASSGRETDTQYF	TGCAGTGCTAGTTCCGGGAGGGAGACAGATACGCAGTATTTT
TRBV3-1/TRBV3-2	TRBD2	NA	TRBJ2-5	CASSQHIMPGGKETQYF	TGTGCCAGCAGCCAACATATCATGCCGGGGGGAAAGGAGACCCAGTACTTC
TRBV30	NA	NA	TRBJ2-7	CAWSPGGTPTKQYF	TGTGCCTGGAGCCCCGGGGGTACCCCTACGAAGCAGTACTTC
TRBV5-1	TRBD2	NA	TRBJ2-1	CASSLEGLALNNEQFF	TGCGCCAGCAGCTTGGAGGGACTAGCCCTAAATAATGAGCAGTTCTTC
TRBV5-1	NA	once	TRBJ2-1	CASSLAQGHYNEQFF	TGCGCCAGCAGCTTGGCCCAGGGTCACTACAATGAGCAGTTCTTC
TRBV11-2	TRBD1	NA	TRBJ2-3	CASSPGQGLSTDTQYF	TGTGCCAGCAGTCCCGGACAGGGCCTTAGCACAGATACGCAGTATTTT
TRBV19	TRBD1	NA	TRBJ1-6	CASSIEGTGTGRGNSPLHF	TGTGCCAGTAGTATCGAAGGGACAGGGACAGGTCGCGGAAATTCACCCCTCCACTTT
TRBV4-1	TRBD2	NA	TRBJ2-3	CASSQDFGGLAGGPFETTQYF	TGCGCCAGCAGCCAAGATTTTGGAGGACTAGCGGGAGGGCCGTTTGAGACTACGCAGTATTTT
TRBV18	TRBD2	NA	TRBJ2-5	CASSPPGLAGYQETQYF	TGTGCCAGCTCACCGCCGGGACTAGCGGGATATCAAGAGACCCAGTACTTC
TRBV6-2/TRBV6-3	TRBD2	NA	TRBJ2-4	CASSYPNSGLAGNVDKNIQYF	TGTGCCAGCAGTTACCCAAACTCGGGACTAGCGGGAAATGTTGACAAAAACATTCAGTACTTC
TRBV29-1	TRBD1	NA	TRBJ1-1	CSVLRQGEIREAFF	TGCAGCGTCCTCAGACAGGGGGAGATAAGAGAAGCTTTCTTT
TRBV7-9	NA	many	TRBJ1-1	CASSFTGTGPNTEAFF	TGTGCCAGCAGCTTCACAGGGACCGGCCCTAACACTGAAGCTTTCTTT
TRBV6-5	NA	NA	TRBJ2-1	CASSYSSSAEQFF	TGTGCCAGCAGTTACTCTTCTAGTGCTGAGCAGTTCTTC
TRBV2	NA	NA	TRBJ2-3	CASSDGQTDTQYF	TGTGCCAGCAGCGACGGACAAACAGATACGCAGTATTTT
TRBV4-1	TRBD1	NA	TRBJ2-1	CASSQDGQGADEQFF	TGCGCCAGCAGCCAAGATGGGCAGGGGGCCGATGAGCAGTTCTTC